The T cell receptor beta chain described here comes from a study of blood T cells in healthy people across ages. PCR was performed a second time for roughly 7 to 11 cycles using a sample-barcoded 5' primer and a J-beta primer mix. TCRdb used MiXCR to reprocess the 5' RACE reads, holding one entry per CDR3 protein. The data contain more than 650,000 distinct CDR3 sequences, 20% to 30% of them singletons. Trimming took 6 bases from V and 10 from J, leaving 18 bases between them. The CDR3 has 13 amino acids. Germline-derived CDR1 and CDR2 are MNHEY and SMNVEV (reference sequence). This same sample was also part of a study on T cells of mothers and their children.

The TCR comes from a boy aged 5-17 years in good health. The sequenced sample consisted of blood. The genes are TRBV27 and TRBJ1-1; D may be TRBD1 (5 bases). CDR3 DNA sequence: TGTGCCAGCAGCCCAGAGGTCGGGAGGGGAGCTTTCTTT. This gives the protein CASSPEVGRGAFF.